This T cell receptor (beta chain) was observed in a study of T-cell reconstitution after alpha-beta-depleted transplantation in children. Whole-study findings and limits: Reportedly, only several hundred clones from non-depleted graft cells drove alpha-beta T-cell counts at about two months.

This CDR3 has 14 residues. Trimming removed 3 bases at V and 3 bases at J, with 12 bases between. Germline CDR1 is MDHEN and CDR2 is SYDVKM. The TCRbeta library was prepared with unique molecular identifiers. TCRdb called the PCR reads again in MiXCR, with one record for every CDR3 protein. Among around 490,000 distinct CDR3 sequences listed, about 10% were seen once. This clonotype was picked up a small number of times. What it binds is not known. The material was PBMCs, mostly from graft donor cells, obtained 180 days after TCRalphabeta/CD19-depleted stem cell transplant. This clonotype originated in a female patient aged 2 to 10 who had a stem cell transplant for aplastic anemia, so the T cells may come from the graft donor. This chain links TRBV28 with TRBJ2-7, with D possibly matching TRBD1 (6 bases). CDR3 in DNA: TGTGCCAGCAGTTTCCCAATACAGGGCTACGAGCAGTACTTC. Protein sequence: CASSFPIQGYEQYF.